This T cell receptor beta chain was captured in a study of T cell responses to AZD1222 COVID-19 vaccine. Germline loops: CDR1 MNHEY, CDR2 SMNVEV (reference sequence). The V and J ends lost 2 bases and 10 bases, in that order; junction bases with no gene match: 9. This CDR3 contains 14 residues. Libraries were prepared by immunoSEQ multiplex PCR; TCRdb keeps only in-frame clonotypes and omits some of them. The data hold about 130,000 clones, with approximately 93% observed a single time. The sequenced sample was peripheral blood, obtained on day 0 of AZD1222 vaccination. The chain joins TRBV27 to TRBJ1-2, with 8 nucleotides matching TRBD1. The receptor's source is an adult in good health. Here the CDR3 DNA reads TGTGCCAGCAGTTTAAGCGACAGGGGTTACCCCTACACCTTC. The encoded protein is CASSLSDRGYPYTF.